This TCR beta chain was observed in a study of blood T cell repertoires in COVID-19. CDR3 length equals 14 residues. V dropped 2 bases and J dropped 4 bases, with 9 bases sitting between them. The germline gives CDR1 KGHSH, CDR2 LQKENI. Assay used: immunoSEQ multiplex PCR; TCRdb lists only in-frame clones, some missing. The table has about 260,000 clones, roughly 90% seen once. Cohort allocation depended upon clinical history that participants reported. Contact with a PCR-confirmed or clinician-diagnosed COVID-19 case occurred within 2 weeks of entry. This TCR was sampled from a man aged 35-49 years who had been exposed to COVID-19. Sequencing used PBMCs or T cells enriched from blood (not recorded which). This chain uses TRBV18 with TRBJ2-1; tentative D call: TRBD1 (6 bases). Here the CDR3 reads CASSPLDSYNEQFF. The CDR3 DNA sequence: TGTGCCAGCTCACCATTGGACAGTTACAATGAGCAGTTCTTC.